Given below is one TCR beta chain in context. Its antigen remains unknown. Culturing for roughly 10 days preceded CD4+ T cell isolation. It was two doses of either the BNT162b2 or mRNA-1273 vaccine that participants received. Half-medium exchanges with IL-2 medium took place on days 3 and 7. This sample stems from a study of vaccination effects on CD4 cells after COVID-19. Study-level background: Sampling occurred a median 72 days post second dose, range 14 to 241.

Here immunoSEQ multiplex PCR was the method, and the copy in TCRdb shows in-frame clones only, minus some. The sample has 66,000 or so clones; 70% to 75% are singletons. V was clipped by 8 bases and J by 2 bases; unmatched bases: 4. This CDR3 region has 14 residues. Germline values: CDR1 MNHEY, CDR2 SVGAGI. Study-wide points: Late post-vaccination, clones induced by infection and those induced by vaccine underwent marked clonal contraction. Common cold coronaviruses were cross-recognized by only 1 of 255 vaccine-induced clones in healthy vaccinees.

This receptor was identified in a human donor who received a COVID-19 vaccine. The V gene is TRBV6-5, the J gene TRBJ2-1; 9 nucleotides align to TRBD1. This specimen consisted of CD4+ T cells from PBMCs cultured without peptide, obtained after COVID-19 vaccination. The chain's CDR3 is CASGGTGPYNEQFF. The CDR3 bases are TGTGCCAGCGGAGGGACAGGGCCCTACAATGAGCAGTTCTTC.